Listed here are 17 T cell receptor beta chains from one sample, sequenced in a study of T-cell memory formation after mild COVID-19. One entry per CDR3 protein results from TCRdb running MiXCR on the 5' RACE reads. The table lists 560,000 or so distinct CDR3 sequences, 15% to 20% of them singletons, with around 7.8% in the top ten. The source material was PBMCs or a T cell subset sorted from them (not recorded which). The receptor source for this set is an adult woman who had mild COVID-19 (a few samples of this study predate the infection). Cell type and time point are not known.

The chain recombines TRBV2 with TRBJ2-7; TRBD2 matches 10 bases. Germline CDR1 and CDR2: SNHLY and FYNNEI. V was pared by 1 base and J by 0 bases, with 15 bases of the junction left unmatched. The CDR3 is made up of 20 amino acids. As DNA, the CDR3 is TGTGCCAGCAGTGAAGAAGGAAGCGGGAGGGGTACCCGGAGCTCCTACGAGCAGTACTTC. Protein: CASSEEGSGRGTRSSYEQYF.

This clonotype was observed a few times. This chain connects TRBV5-1 to TRBJ1-2; TRBD1 agrees at 7 bases. The germline CDR1 and CDR2 sequences are SGHRS and YFSETQ. V dropped 4 bases and J dropped 3; count of bases not matched to a gene: 12. This CDR3 has 16 residues. The CDR3 nucleotides are TGCGCCAGCAGCACCTGGGGGACAGTCGAAGACTATGGCTACACCTTC. Protein sequence: CASSTWGTVEDYGYTF.

This clonotype was counted a few times. The V gene is TRBV4-1, the J gene TRBJ2-3; 7 nucleotides match TRBD2. V lost 0 bases, J lost 3 bases, and 6 bases stayed unmatched. The CDR3 runs to 16 residues. CDR1 and CDR2 from the germline V gene are MGHRA and YSYEKL. CDR3 loop: CASSQDGAGATDTQYF. The CDR3 nucleotides read TGCGCCAGCAGCCAAGATGGGGCGGGAGCTACAGATACGCAGTATTTT.

V usage is TRBV18 and J usage is TRBJ2-7; 8 bases map to TRBD1. Looked up from germline, CDR1 is KGHSH and CDR2 is LQKENI. The CDR3 covers 15 residues. Trimming at V came to 7 bases and at J to 7 bases, leaving 15 bases not matched to a gene. CDR3 residues: CASFPGTGRMGEQYF. The CDR3 coding sequence is TGTGCCAGCTTCCCAGGGACAGGCCGGATGGGGGAGCAGTACTTC.

This chain's CDR3 is CASSLTGTGGLKGYTF. Here the CDR3 DNA reads TGTGCCAGCAGCTTAACGGGGACAGGGGGCTTAAAGGGCTACACCTTC. This rearrangement joins TRBV7-3 to TRBJ1-2, with 12 bases aligning to TRBD1. This CDR3 comprises 16 residues. Trimming at V came to 0 bases and at J to 8 bases, leaving 7 bases not matched to a gene. In germline, CDR1 is SGHTA, CDR2 FQGTGA.

There are a few counts of this clonotype. In this CDR3 the conserved last residue, phenylalanine or tryptophan, is missing, so a read error is likely. Because the CDR3's place on the DNA is in doubt, the DNA is left out and the CDR3 is given as listed by TCRdb. V usage is TRBV20-1 and J usage is TRBJ1-3; TRBD1, the table's D call, lacks a check against the DNA. Germline CDR1 is DFQATT and CDR2 is SNEGSKA (reference sequence). The CDR3 adds up to 9 amino acids, both ends counted. The CDR3: CSAGQFGQP.

J is TRBJ2-7 and V is TRBV3-1; D is undetermined. The CDR3 loop spans 16 amino acids. Trimming stripped 3 bases from V and 5 bases from J, with 20 bases between. Germline loops: CDR1 LGHDT, CDR2 YNNKEL (reference sequence). CDR3 loop: CASSHLPWAQANEQYF. CDR3 coding DNA: TGTGCCAGCAGCCACCTCCCATGGGCCCAAGCAAACGAGCAGTACTTC.

This clonotype has more than one count but fewer than ten. This chain links TRBV12-3 or TRBV12-4 with TRBJ2-7; D might be TRBD1 (6 bases). Trimming pared 1 base from V and 2 bases from J, leaving 12 bases between. The CDR3 extends over 15 amino acids. The CDR3, as DNA: TGTGCCAGCAGTTTAGTTTGGACAGCAGCCTACGAGCAGTACTTC. Its protein product is CASSLVWTAAYEQYF.

V usage is TRBV7-2 and J usage is TRBJ2-7, with unresolved D. This CDR3 is built from 11 residues. Per the germline V gene, CDR1 is SGHTA and CDR2 is FQGNSA. V lost 4 bases to trimming and J lost 9 bases, with 10 bases between them. The CDR3 DNA is TGTGCCAGCAGCTCCCTGGACGGGCAGTACTTC. Encoded protein: CASSSLDGQYF.

This clonotype was observed a few times. CDR3 sequence reads: CASSRDGYQPQHF. As DNA, the CDR3 is TGCGCCAGCAGCCGGGACGGCTATCAGCCCCAGCATTTT. V is TRBV4-1 and J is TRBJ1-5, with D possibly matching TRBD1 (5 bases). The germline V gene encodes CDR1 MGHRA and CDR2 YSYEKL. This CDR3 comprises 13 residues. V was cut by 4 bases and J by 5 bases, with 9 bases left in between.

V gene TRBV6-6 combines with J gene TRBJ1-1; D gene uncertain. V lost 5 bases to trimming and J lost 8 bases, with 15 bases between them. The CDR3 runs 13 residues. Germline CDR1 is MNHNY and CDR2 is SVGAGI (reference sequence). CDR3 sequence (DNA): TGTGCCAGCAGTACCGGGCCTCGTATAGAAGCTTTCTTT. It yields the protein CASSTGPRIEAFF.

This clonotype has more than one count but fewer than ten. The chain carries TRBV20-1 and TRBJ2-3; 10 bases align to TRBD2. The germline V gene has CDR1 DFQATT and CDR2 SNEGSKA (reference sequence). The CDR3 has 18 amino acids. J gave up 4 bases and V 6 bases, and 19 bases lay outside the gene matches. This chain's CDR3 is CSAPKVASGGVGADTQYF. The CDR3 coding sequence is TGCAGTGCCCCAAAGGTCGCTAGCGGGGGAGTTGGGGCAGATACGCAGTATTTT.

This clonotype was observed a handful of times. CDR3 region: CASSLHQAGEQFF. CDR3 sequence (DNA): TGTGCCAGCAGCTTACATCAAGCTGGGGAGCAGTTCTTC. The chain combines TRBV7-2 with TRBJ2-1; D unresolved. This CDR3 is 13 amino acids long. Germline V lookup: CDR1 SGHTA, CDR2 FQGNSA. V lost 2 bases and J lost 10, with 12 bases in between.

This chain uses TRBV5-4 with TRBJ1-6; tentatively, D is TRBD1 (5 bases). Germline V lookup: CDR1 SGHNT, CDR2 YYREEE (reference sequence). The CDR3 is 15 amino acids. V dropped 4 bases and J dropped 1 base, with 9 bases sitting between them. The CDR3 is CASSQGRSYNSPLHF. CDR3 bases: TGTGCCAGCAGCCAGGGACGTTCCTATAATTCACCCCTCCACTTT.

V and J are TRBV6-5 and TRBJ2-5, with D possibly matching TRBD1 (6 bases). Germline loops: CDR1 MNHEY, CDR2 SVGAGI. V dropped 0 bases and J dropped 7 bases, with 12 bases sitting between them. The CDR3 loop spans 14 amino acids. Written as DNA, the CDR3 is TGTGCCAGCAGTTACTCCGGGACACAGAGGACCCAGTACTTC. Its protein product is CASSYSGTQRTQYF.

The chain has TRBV5-1 and TRBJ2-1, with a possible D match to TRBD1 (7 bases). Trimming removed 0 bases from V and 10 bases from J, with 14 bases in between. Germline loops: CDR1 SGHRS, CDR2 YFSETQ. CDR3 length: 14 residues. The CDR3 spells CASSLDAGGGEQFF. CDR3 nucleotides: TGCGCCAGCAGCTTGGATGCAGGGGGAGGCGAGCAGTTCTTC.

This chain joins TRBV6-1 and TRBJ2-3; 7 positions agree with TRBD1. The V gene's germline CDR1 is MNHNS and CDR2 SASEGT. The CDR3 runs 13 residues. J was trimmed by 4 bases and V by 7 bases; bases with no gene match: 5. The CDR3 is CASKQGEADTQYF. The DNA of the CDR3 is TGTGCCAGCAAGCAGGGGGAAGCAGATACGCAGTATTTT.